These 18 T cell receptor beta chains share one sample of origin, sequenced in a study of shared clonotypes between healthy human individuals. The method was immunoSEQ multiplex PCR; TCRdb's version includes in-frame clones alone and lacks a portion of them. The top ten hold around 1% of the sample, which has roughly 2,000,000 clones, approximately 94% seen once. CD8 cells regarded as naive lacked CD45RO, were positively chosen for CCR7, and omitted terminally differentiated effector memory CD45RA+ cells. Sequences were obtained from naive CD8+ T cells sorted from blood. The receptors were sampled from a man aged 18 to 29 in good health.

The V call is TRBV7-2, the J call TRBJ1-5, with 10 positions matching TRBD1. Germline CDR1 SGHTA, CDR2 FQGNSA. V was clipped by 6 bases and J by 6 bases; unmatched bases: 5. The CDR3 is 14 amino acids. The CDR3 coding sequence is TGTGCCAGCAGTTCTGACAGGGGGCTTCAGCCCCAGCATTTT. Amino acid sequence: CASSSDRGLQPQHF.

This clone was counted between two and nine times. This sequence joins TRBV21-1 and TRBJ1-1; the table's D call, TRBD1, was not checked against the DNA. TRBV21-1 is listed as a pseudogene. The CDR3 is made up of 12 amino acids. The chain's CDR3 is CASSPRQAEAFF. The CDR3 DNA reads TGTGCCAGCAGCCCGCGACAGGCTGAAGCTTTCTTT.

The chain recombines TRBV27 with TRBJ2-7; maybe TRBD2 (5 bases). Germline V CDR1 and CDR2: MNHEY, SMNVEV (reference sequence). The CDR3 spans 14 residues. V was cut by 0 bases and J by 6 bases, with 12 bases left in between. The DNA for the CDR3 is TGTGCCAGCAGTTTATCCCCCGAGGGCTCCGAGCAGTACTTC. As protein: CASSLSPEGSEQYF.

The chain carries TRBV19 and TRBJ1-1; 9 bases are shared with TRBD1. The germline CDR1 and CDR2 sequences are LNHDA and SQIVND (reference sequence). V shed 6 bases, J shed 0 bases, and the junction held 8 bases outside the gene matches. CDR3 length: 16 amino acids. CDR3 amino acids: CASSPGTGTLNTEAFF. The CDR3 DNA sequence: TGTGCCAGTAGCCCCGGGACAGGGACCTTGAACACTGAAGCTTTCTTT.

For this clone: Other DNA sequences of this sample code for an identical CDR3. This sequence joins TRBV9 and TRBJ2-1; D is perhaps TRBD2 (6 bases). Per germline, CDR1 SGDLS and CDR2 YYNGEE. The CDR3 sequence is 15 residues long. Deletions cut 2 bases from V and 4 bases from J, with 13 bases between. The CDR3 loop reads CASSVAGLTYNEQFF. In DNA form, the CDR3 reads TGTGCCAGCAGCGTCGCGGGGCTGACTTACAATGAGCAGTTCTTC.

The V and J genes are TRBV6-4 and TRBJ2-1; TRBD2 aligns across 7 bases. The CDR3 contains 15 residues. Looked up from germline, CDR1 is MRHNA and CDR2 is SNTAGT. V shed 6 bases and J 0 bases; nucleotides not matched to a gene: 5. The CDR3: CASSLAESSYNEQFF. CDR3 bases: TGTGCCAGCAGCCTAGCGGAAAGCTCCTACAATGAGCAGTTCTTC.

The chain links TRBV7-9 to TRBJ2-3; D gene unclear. The CDR3 extends over 15 amino acids. The ends were cut back, 5 bases at V and 3 bases at J, with 15 bases in the middle. The V gene's germline CDR1 is SEHNR and CDR2 FQNEAQ (reference sequence). CDR3 in DNA: TGTGCCAGCAGCCCACCAACTGGGTGGACAGATACGCAGTATTTT. As protein: CASSPPTGWTDTQYF.

V usage is TRBV25-1 and J usage is TRBJ2-7, with TRBD1 as a possible D gene (6 bases). CDR3 length equals 13 residues. V was cut by 5 bases and J by 2 bases, with 10 bases left in between. Germline loops: CDR1 MGHDK, CDR2 SYGVNS. The CDR3 sequence: CASSRGQTYEQYF. CDR3 bases: TGTGCCAGCAGTAGAGGACAGACCTACGAGCAGTACTTC.

In regard to this clone: Different DNA sequences within this sample yield the same CDR3. The rearrangement links TRBV5-1 to TRBJ2-7; 8 bases agree with TRBD1. Germline CDR1 SGHRS, CDR2 YFSETQ. J gave up 3 bases and V 3 bases, and 2 bases lay outside the gene matches. This CDR3 contains 13 residues. CDR3 nucleotide sequence: TGCGCCAGCAGCTGGGGGACAGGCTACGAGCAGTACTTC. It yields the protein CASSWGTGYEQYF. The full variable domain, in which reference TRBV5-1 and TRBJ2-7 provide the parts outside the CDR3, is KAGVTQTPRYLIKTRGQQVTLSCSPISGHRSVSWYQQTPGQGLQFLFEYFSETQRNKGNFPGRFSGRQFSNSRSEMNVSTLELGDSALYLCASSWGTGYEQYFGPGTRLTVT.

V gene TRBV4-3 combines with J gene TRBJ1-5; TRBD1 matches 7 bases. The CDR3 loop spans 15 amino acids. Germline assignment: CDR1 LGHNA and CDR2 YSLEER. The V segment lost 3 bases and the J segment 8 bases; nucleotides outside the gene matches: 10. CDR3 sequence reads: CASSQFRDRHEPQHF. The DNA of the CDR3 is TGCGCCAGCAGCCAGTTCCGGGACAGACACGAGCCCCAGCATTTT.

The V gene is TRBV7-9, the J gene TRBJ1-2; 10 bases line up with TRBD1. Germline CDR1 SEHNR, CDR2 FQNEAQ (reference sequence). The CDR3 runs 16 residues. V was pared by 2 bases and J by 3 bases, with 6 bases of the junction left unmatched. The CDR3: CASSLPGTGDDYGYTF. The CDR3 bases are TGTGCCAGCAGCTTACCCGGGACAGGGGATGACTATGGCTACACCTTC.

The rearrangement uses TRBV4-2 and TRBJ2-2; 10 bases fit TRBD2. CDR1 LGHNA and CDR2 YNFKEQ come from the germline V gene. This CDR3 is 18 amino acids long. Unmatched junction bases numbered 10, after V lost 0 bases and J lost 6 bases. The CDR3, as DNA: TGTGCCAGCAGCCAAGATTGGCTAGCGGGGGCCCCGTCCGGGGAGCTGTTTTTT. Translated, it gives CASSQDWLAGAPSGELFF.

This chain connects TRBV10-3 to TRBJ2-7; 9 nucleotides match TRBD1. CDR1 and CDR2 (germline): ENHRY, SYGVKD. J gave up 4 bases and V 0 bases, and 7 bases lay outside the gene matches. This CDR3 is built from 16 residues. CDR3 bases: TGTGCCATCAGTGAGTCTCCGGGACAGGGATTTTACGAGCAGTACTTC. It translates to CAISESPGQGFYEQYF.

This clone was counted a single time. The rearrangement uses TRBV7-8 and TRBJ2-1; D is uncertain. Trimming took 1 base from V and 3 from J, leaving 7 bases between them. This CDR3 region has 14 residues. CDR1 is SGHVS and CDR2 is FQNEAQ in the germline V gene. CDR3 sequence (DNA): TGTGCCAGCAGCTTAGTGGGTAACTACAATGAGCAGTTCTTC. It yields the protein CASSLVGNYNEQFF.

This sequence joins TRBV7-2 and TRBJ1-2; the D gene is possibly TRBD1 (5 bases). Germline-derived CDR1 and CDR2 are SGHTA and FQGNSA. The CDR3 totals 16 residues. V dropped 1 base and J dropped 2 bases, with 14 bases sitting between them. The CDR3 DNA follows: TGTGCCAGCAGCTTAGAGTTGACAGCGCTAAACTATGGCTACACCTTC. Encoded protein: CASSLELTALNYGYTF.

J is TRBJ2-3 and V is TRBV27; D possibly corresponds to TRBD2 (6 bases). The ends were cut back, 1 base at V and 2 bases at J, with 16 bases in the middle. Germline V gives CDR1 MNHEY, CDR2 SMNVEV (reference sequence). The CDR3 sequence is 17 residues long. In DNA form, the CDR3 reads TGTGCCAGCAGTTTATTGGGCCCGGGACTTTCCACAGATACGCAGTATTTT. It specifies CASSLLGPGLSTDTQYF.

V is TRBV27 and J is TRBJ1-5; no reliable D call. CDR3 size: 16 residues. CDR1 MNHEY and CDR2 SMNVEV come from the germline V gene (reference sequence). With 2 bases removed from V and 2 bases from J, the gap between germline ends came to 13 bases. CDR3 DNA: TGTGCCAGCAGTTTACGGTCACACCAGGGCAATCAGCCCCAGCATTTT. Residues: CASSLRSHQGNQPQHF.

The rearrangement uses TRBV4-3 and TRBJ2-7; no definite D call. V was pared by 1 base and J by 2 bases, with 12 bases between. This CDR3 region has 15 residues. CDR1 and CDR2 (germline): LGHNA, YSLEER. CDR3 sequence reads: CASSQGLAMPYEQYF. DNA of the CDR3: TGCGCCAGCAGCCAAGGCCTGGCGATGCCCTACGAGCAGTACTTC.